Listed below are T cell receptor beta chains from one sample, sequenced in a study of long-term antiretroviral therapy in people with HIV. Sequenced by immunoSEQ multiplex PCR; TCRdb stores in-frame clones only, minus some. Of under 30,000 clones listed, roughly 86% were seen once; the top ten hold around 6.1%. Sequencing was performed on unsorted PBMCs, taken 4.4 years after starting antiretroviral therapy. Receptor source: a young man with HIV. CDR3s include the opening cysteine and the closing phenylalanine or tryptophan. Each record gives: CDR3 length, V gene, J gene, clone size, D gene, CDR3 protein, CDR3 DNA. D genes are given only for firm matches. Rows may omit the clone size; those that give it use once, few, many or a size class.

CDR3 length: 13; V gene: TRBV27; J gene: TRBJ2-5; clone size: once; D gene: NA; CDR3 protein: CASSLSVFGTQYF; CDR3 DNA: TGTGCCAGCAGTTTATCTGTATTCGGAACCCAGTACTTC
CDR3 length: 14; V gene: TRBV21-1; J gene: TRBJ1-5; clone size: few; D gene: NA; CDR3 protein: CASSNLDSNQPQHF; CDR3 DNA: TGTGCCAGCAGCAACCTGGACAGCAATCAGCCCCAGCATTTT
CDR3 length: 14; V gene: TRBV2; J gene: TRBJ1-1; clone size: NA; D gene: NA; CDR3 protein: CASSEQGANTEAFF; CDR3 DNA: TGTGCCAGCAGTGAACAAGGGGCCAACACTGAAGCTTTCTTT
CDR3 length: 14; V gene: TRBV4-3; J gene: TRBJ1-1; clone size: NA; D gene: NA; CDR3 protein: CASSQVGMNTEAFF; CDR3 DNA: TGCGCCAGCAGCCAAGTGGGAATGAACACTGAAGCTTTCTTT
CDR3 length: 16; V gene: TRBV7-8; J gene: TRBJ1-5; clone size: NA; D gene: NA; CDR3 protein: CASSPETGYSNQPQHF; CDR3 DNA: TGTGCCAGCAGCCCCGAGACAGGATATAGCAATCAGCCCCAGCATTTT
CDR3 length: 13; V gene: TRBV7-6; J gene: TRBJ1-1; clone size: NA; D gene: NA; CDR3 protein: CASSERVNTEAFF; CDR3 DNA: TGTGCCAGCAGCGAAAGGGTGAACACTGAAGCTTTCTTT
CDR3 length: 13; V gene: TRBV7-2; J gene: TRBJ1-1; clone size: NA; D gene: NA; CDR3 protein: CASSLAENTEAFF; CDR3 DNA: TGTGCCAGCAGTCTAGCCGAGAACACTGAAGCTTTCTTT
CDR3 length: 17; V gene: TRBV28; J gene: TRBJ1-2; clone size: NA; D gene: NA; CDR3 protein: CASCGGEGPVPNYGYTF; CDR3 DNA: TGTGCCAGCTGTGGAGGGGAAGGGCCTGTCCCTAACTATGGCTACACCTTC
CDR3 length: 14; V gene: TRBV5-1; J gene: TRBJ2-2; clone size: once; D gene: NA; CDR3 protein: CASSLPLYTGELFF; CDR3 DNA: TGCGCCAGCAGCTTGCCTCTATACACCGGGGAGCTGTTTTTT
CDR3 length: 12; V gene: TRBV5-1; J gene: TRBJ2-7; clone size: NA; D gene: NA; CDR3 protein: CASSFLGYEQYF; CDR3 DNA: TGCGCCAGCAGCTTTCTAGGCTACGAGCAGTACTTC
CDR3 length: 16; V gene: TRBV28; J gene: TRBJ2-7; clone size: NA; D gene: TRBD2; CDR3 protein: CASSLSGTSRNYEQYF; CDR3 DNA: TGTGCCAGCAGTTTATCGGGGACTAGCCGAAACTACGAGCAGTACTTC
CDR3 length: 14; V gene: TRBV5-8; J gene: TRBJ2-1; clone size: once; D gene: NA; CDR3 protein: CASSPRGSYNEQFF; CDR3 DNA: TGTGCCAGCAGTCCCCGGGGCTCCTACAATGAGCAGTTCTTC
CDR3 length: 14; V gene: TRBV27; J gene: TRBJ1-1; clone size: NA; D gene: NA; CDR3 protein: CASSLTFPTSEAFF; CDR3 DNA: TGTGCCAGCAGTTTAACTTTTCCGACAAGCGAAGCTTTCTTT
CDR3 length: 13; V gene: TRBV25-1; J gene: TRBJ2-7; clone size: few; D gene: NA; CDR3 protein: CASRSRDIYEQYF; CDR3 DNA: TGTGCCAGCAGGAGCCGGGACATCTACGAGCAGTACTTC
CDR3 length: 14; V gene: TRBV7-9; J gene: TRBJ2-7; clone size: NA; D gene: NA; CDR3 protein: CASSLGGHNYEQYF; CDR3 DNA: TGTGCCAGCAGCTTAGGGGGACACAACTACGAGCAGTACTTC
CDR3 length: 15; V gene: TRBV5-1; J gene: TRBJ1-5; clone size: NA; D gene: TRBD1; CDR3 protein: CASSMTGTEHQPQHF; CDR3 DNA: TGCGCCAGCAGCATGACCGGGACAGAGCATCAGCCCCAGCATTTT
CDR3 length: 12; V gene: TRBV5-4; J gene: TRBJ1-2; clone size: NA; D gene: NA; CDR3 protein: CASSADLNGYTF; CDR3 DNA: TGTGCCAGCAGCGCGGACCTGAATGGCTACACCTTC
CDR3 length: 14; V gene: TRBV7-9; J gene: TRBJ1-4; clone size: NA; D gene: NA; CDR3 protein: CASSFTATNEKLFF; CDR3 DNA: TGTGCCAGCAGCTTTACAGCAACTAATGAAAAACTGTTTTTT
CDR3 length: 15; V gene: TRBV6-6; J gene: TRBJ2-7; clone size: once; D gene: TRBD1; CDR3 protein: CASRIIGQGNYEQYF; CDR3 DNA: TGTGCCAGCAGAATTATAGGACAGGGGAACTACGAGCAGTACTTC
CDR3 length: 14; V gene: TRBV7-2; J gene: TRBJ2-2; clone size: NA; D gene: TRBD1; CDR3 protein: CASSFDRAAGELFF; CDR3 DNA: TGTGCCAGCAGCTTCGACAGGGCGGCCGGGGAGCTGTTTTTT
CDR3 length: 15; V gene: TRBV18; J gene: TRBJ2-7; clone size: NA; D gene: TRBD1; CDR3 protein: CASSPPGQATYEQYF; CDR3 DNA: TGTGCCAGCTCACCTCCCGGACAGGCAACCTACGAGCAGTACTTC
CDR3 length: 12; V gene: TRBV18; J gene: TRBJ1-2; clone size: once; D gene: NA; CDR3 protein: CASSPKGDGYTF; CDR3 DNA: TGTGCCAGCTCACCAAAGGGAGATGGCTACACCTTC
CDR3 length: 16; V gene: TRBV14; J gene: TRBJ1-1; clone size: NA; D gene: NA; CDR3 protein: CASSRPGGRSNTEAFF; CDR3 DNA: TGTGCCAGCAGCCGTCCGGGAGGACGATCGAACACTGAAGCTTTCTTT
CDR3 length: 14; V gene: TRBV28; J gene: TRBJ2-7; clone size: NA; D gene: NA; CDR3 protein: CASSFERELYEQYF; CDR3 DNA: TGTGCCAGCAGTTTCGAGAGGGAGCTCTACGAGCAGTACTTC
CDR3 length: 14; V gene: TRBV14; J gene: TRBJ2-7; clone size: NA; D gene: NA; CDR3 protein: CASSQELGGYEQYF; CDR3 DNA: TGTGCCAGCAGCCAAGAACTGGGCGGATACGAGCAGTACTTC
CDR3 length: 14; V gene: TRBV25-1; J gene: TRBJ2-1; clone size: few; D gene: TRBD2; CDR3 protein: CASSLAGDYNEQFF; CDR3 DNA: TGTGCCAGCAGTTTAGCGGGAGATTACAATGAGCAGTTCTTC
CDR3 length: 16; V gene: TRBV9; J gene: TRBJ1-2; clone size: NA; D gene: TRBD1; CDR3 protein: CASSASLGQRPYGYTF; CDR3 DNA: TGTGCCAGCAGCGCCTCTTTGGGACAGCGGCCCTATGGCTACACCTTC
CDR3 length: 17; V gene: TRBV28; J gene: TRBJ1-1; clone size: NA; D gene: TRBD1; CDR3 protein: CASSQNPGQGLDTEAFF; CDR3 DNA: TGTGCCAGCAGTCAGAACCCGGGACAGGGATTGGACACTGAAGCTTTCTTT
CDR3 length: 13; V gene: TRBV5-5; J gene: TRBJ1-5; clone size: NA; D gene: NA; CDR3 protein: CASSLAGPQPQHF; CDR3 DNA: TGTGCCAGCAGCTTGGCAGGTCCTCAGCCCCAGCATTTT